This T cell receptor (beta chain) was obtained from a study of shared T cell receptors in the human thymus. Unmatched junction bases numbered 7, after V lost 3 bases and J lost 0 bases. Germline V lookup: CDR1 MDHEN, CDR2 SYDVKM. The CDR3 is 16 residues long. The repertoire was sequenced with immunoSEQ multiplex PCR; TCRdb's copy has only in-frame clones and lacks some. The sample lists 600,000 or so clones; roughly 86% were seen once. These records were also assigned to another study, of human thymus T cells.

The sequencing input was thymocytes. The chain couples TRBV28 to TRBJ2-7, with 8 bases fitting TRBD2. The sequence was obtained from a boy younger than two with a congenital heart defect. The CDR3 coding sequence is TGTGCCAGCAGTTTTTCCGGCGGGGGGCCCTCCTACGAGCAGTACTTC. It specifies CASSFSGGGPSYEQYF.